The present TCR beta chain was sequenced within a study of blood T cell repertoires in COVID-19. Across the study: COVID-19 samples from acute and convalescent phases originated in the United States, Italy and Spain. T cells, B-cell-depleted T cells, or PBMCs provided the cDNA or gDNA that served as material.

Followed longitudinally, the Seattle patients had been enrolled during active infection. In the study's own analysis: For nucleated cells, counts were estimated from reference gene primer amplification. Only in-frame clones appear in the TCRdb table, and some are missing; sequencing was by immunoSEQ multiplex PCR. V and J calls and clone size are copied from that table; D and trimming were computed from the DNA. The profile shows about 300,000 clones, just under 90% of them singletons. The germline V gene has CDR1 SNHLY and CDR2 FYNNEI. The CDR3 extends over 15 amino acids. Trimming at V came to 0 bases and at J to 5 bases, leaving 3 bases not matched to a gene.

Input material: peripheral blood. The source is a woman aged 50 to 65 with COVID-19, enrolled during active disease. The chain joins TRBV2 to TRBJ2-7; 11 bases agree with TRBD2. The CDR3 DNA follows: TGTGCCAGCAGTGAAGCCGGGACTAGCGGAGACGAGCAGTACTTC. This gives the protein CASSEAGTSGDEQYF.